This T cell receptor beta chain was documented in a study of blood T cell repertoires in COVID-19. Germline CDR1 reads MNHEY; CDR2 reads SVGAGI. The CDR3 length is 16 residues. V gave up 2 bases and J gave up 3 bases; unmatched junction bases: 4. Participants were aged about 18 to 89 years from more than 20 US areas. Profiling relied on immunoSEQ multiplex PCR, and the TCRdb table lists in-frame clones only, not all of them. The sample holds roughly 430,000 clones, approximately 88% seen once. The chain links TRBV6-5 to TRBJ1-6, with 7 bases fitting TRBD1. The TCR originated in a woman aged 40 to 55 with acute COVID-19. Sequenced material: PBMCs or T cells enriched from blood (not recorded which). The CDR3 spells CASSYVGQDYNSPLHF. The DNA for the CDR3 is TGTGCCAGCAGTTACGTAGGACAGGACTATAATTCACCCCTCCACTTT.